These T cell receptor beta chains were read from a single sample in a study of blood T cell repertoires in COVID-19. Method: immunoSEQ multiplex PCR; TCRdb's copy keeps in-frame clones and lacks some. The sample lists around 450,000 clones, approximately 90% occurring once. Source material: PBMCs or T cells enriched from blood (not recorded which). The receptors derive from a woman between 18 and 29 years old with acute COVID-19. The CDR3 runs from the conserved cysteine through the conserved F or W. A D gene is named only where the DNA matches it firmly. The size of a clone is reported for some rows only, either as once, few or many, or as a class for expanded clones.

D: TRBD2; size: once; V: TRBV4-3; J: TRBJ2-7; CDR3: CASSQGTSNSYEQYF; DNA: TGCGCCAGCAGCCAAGGGACTAGCAACTCGTACGAGCAGTACTTC
D: TRBD2; size: -; V: TRBV19; J: TRBJ2-1; CDR3: CASSLISGGNEQFF; DNA: TGTGCCAGTAGTCTGATCTCGGGGGGAAATGAGCAGTTCTTC
D: TRBD1; size: -; V: TRBV3-1/TRBV3-2; J: TRBJ1-2; CDR3: CASSQDGRGRGYTF; DNA: TGTGCCAGCAGCCAAGACGGCAGGGGGAGAGGCTACACCTTC
D: TRBD1; size: -; V: TRBV5-1; J: TRBJ1-5; CDR3: CASSLGTGGYQPQHF; DNA: TGCGCCAGCAGCTTGGGGACAGGGGGTTATCAGCCCCAGCATTTT
D: TRBD1; size: -; V: TRBV5-1; J: TRBJ1-1; CDR3: CASSLGTGFTEAFF; DNA: TGCGCCAGCAGCTTGGGGACAGGGTTCACTGAAGCTTTCTTT
D: TRBD2; size: few; V: TRBV3-1/TRBV3-2; J: TRBJ2-7; CDR3: CASSHLAGGTYEQYF; DNA: TGTGCCAGCAGCCATTTAGCGGGAGGTACCTACGAGCAGTACTTC
D: -; size: -; V: TRBV6-1; J: TRBJ1-4; CDR3: CASSEGGKGEKLFF; DNA: TGTGCCAGCAGTGAAGGTGGGAAGGGGGAAAAACTGTTTTTT
D: TRBD1; size: -; V: TRBV6-2/TRBV6-3; J: TRBJ1-5; CDR3: CASSYLRDRRGHQPQHF; DNA: TGTGCCAGCAGTTACCTCCGGGACAGGAGGGGACATCAGCCCCAGCATTTT
D: -; size: -; V: TRBV5-1; J: TRBJ2-1; CDR3: CASSAHRERYNEQFF; DNA: TGCGCCAGCAGCGCTCATCGGGAACGCTACAATGAGCAGTTCTTC
D: TRBD1; size: -; V: TRBV27; J: TRBJ1-3; CDR3: CASGSRTEGASGNTIYF; DNA: TGTGCCAGCGGCTCCCGAACCGAGGGGGCTTCTGGAAACACCATATATTTT
D: -; size: -; V: TRBV7-2; J: TRBJ2-1; CDR3: CASSFPRQERPRWWNEQFF; DNA: TGTGCCAGCAGCTTCCCGCGGCAGGAGCGGCCTCGGTGGTGGAATGAGCAGTTCTTC
D: TRBD2; size: -; V: TRBV6-1; J: TRBJ2-1; CDR3: CASSEQPGLADNTRPNEQFF; DNA: TGTGCCAGCAGTGAGCAACCGGGACTAGCGGACAATACCCGCCCTAATGAGCAGTTCTTC
D: -; size: -; V: TRBV5-1; J: TRBJ1-1; CDR3: CASSLRGYLNTEAFF; DNA: TGCGCCAGCAGCTTAAGGGGCTACTTGAACACTGAAGCTTTCTTT
D: -; size: -; V: TRBV10-2; J: TRBJ1-5; CDR3: CASKGDGNQPQHF; DNA: TGCGCCAGCAAGGGGGATGGCAATCAGCCCCAGCATTTT
D: TRBD1; size: -; V: TRBV19; J: TRBJ1-5; CDR3: CASKFGTDQPQHF; DNA: TGTGCCAGTAAGTTCGGGACAGATCAGCCCCAGCATTTT
D: -; size: -; V: TRBV28; J: TRBJ1-1; CDR3: CASSLPQNTEAFF; DNA: TGTGCCAGCAGTTTACCCCAGAACACTGAAGCTTTCTTT
D: -; size: -; V: TRBV14; J: TRBJ1-4; CDR3: CASTLMALMKNCATNEKLFF; DNA: TGTGCCAGCACCCTCATGGCACTAATGAAAAACTGTGCAACTAATGAAAAACTGTTTTTT
D: -; size: once; V: TRBV6-6; J: TRBJ1-5; CDR3: CASSYTGSNQPQHF; DNA: TGTGCCAGCAGTTATACAGGGAGTAATCAGCCCCAGCATTTT
D: -; size: -; V: TRBV9; J: TRBJ2-5; CDR3: CASSVGATGRETQYF; DNA: TGTGCCAGCAGCGTAGGCGCGACAGGACGGGAGACCCAGTACTTC
D: -; size: -; V: TRBV7-9; J: TRBJ1-1; CDR3: CASSSPSTSSEAFF; DNA: TGTGCCAGCAGCTCCCCCTCGACTTCAAGTGAAGCTTTCTTT
D: -; size: once; V: TRBV27; J: TRBJ1-2; CDR3: CASSRTGNYGYTF; DNA: TGTGCCAGCAGTCGGACTGGAAACTATGGCTACACCTTC
D: TRBD2; size: -; V: TRBV28; J: TRBJ2-1; CDR3: CASRPGSGGAYNEQFF; DNA: TGTGCCAGCAGGCCGGGTTCGGGAGGAGCGTACAATGAGCAGTTCTTC
D: -; size: -; V: TRBV7-9; J: TRBJ2-7; CDR3: CASSSTSRVPYEQYF; DNA: TGTGCCAGCAGCTCCACCTCGAGAGTTCCCTACGAGCAGTACTTC
D: TRBD1; size: -; V: TRBV28; J: TRBJ1-6; CDR3: CASSLSGGSPLHF; DNA: TGTGCCAGCAGTTTGTCAGGGGGATCACCCCTCCACTTT
D: -; size: -; V: TRBV5-1; J: TRBJ2-2; CDR3: CASRFQDTGELFF; DNA: TGCGCCAGCAGATTCCAGGACACCGGGGAGCTGTTTTTT
D: TRBD1; size: -; V: TRBV2; J: TRBJ1-4; CDR3: CASSRRTGGEEKLFF; DNA: TGTGCCAGCAGTCGAAGGACAGGGGGCGAAGAAAAACTGTTTTTT
D: -; size: -; V: TRBV28; J: TRBJ2-7; CDR3: CASRTDGKGMRNEQYF; DNA: TGTGCCAGCCGAACCGACGGAAAGGGGATGAGGAACGAGCAGTACTTC
D: -; size: -; V: TRBV5-1; J: TRBJ1-4; CDR3: CASGDTNEKLFF; DNA: TGCGCCAGCGGGGACACCAATGAAAAACTGTTTTTT
D: -; size: -; V: TRBV11-2; J: TRBJ1-4; CDR3: CASRYPGTEKLFF; DNA: TGTGCCAGCAGATACCCGGGGACAGAAAAACTGTTTTTT
D: -; size: -; V: TRBV29-1; J: TRBJ2-1; CDR3: CGSFRGYNEQFF; DNA: TGCGGATCTTTCCGGGGGTACAATGAGCAGTTCTTC
D: TRBD1; size: -; V: TRBV20-1; J: TRBJ1-6; CDR3: CSAQGGTPLHF; DNA: TGCAGTGCACAGGGGGGAACACCCCTCCACTTT
D: -; size: -; V: TRBV6-5; J: TRBJ1-1; CDR3: CASSYSRYSSNTEAFF; DNA: TGTGCCAGCAGTTACTCGCGTTACAGTTCGAACACTGAAGCTTTCTTT
D: -; size: -; V: TRBV11-2; J: TRBJ1-4; CDR3: CASSFPTDNATNEKLFF; DNA: TGTGCCAGCAGCTTTCCGACAGACAATGCAACTAATGAAAAACTGTTTTTT
D: TRBD2; size: -; V: TRBV28; J: TRBJ2-1; CDR3: CASRPTSGSPYNEQFF; DNA: TGTGCCAGCAGGCCGACTAGCGGGAGCCCCTACAATGAGCAGTTCTTC
D: TRBD2; size: once; V: TRBV19; J: TRBJ2-3; CDR3: CASSPRSLAGAPSTDTQYF; DNA: TGTGCCAGTAGTCCCAGGAGTCTAGCGGGGGCCCCAAGCACAGATACGCAGTATTTT
D: -; size: -; V: TRBV6-5; J: TRBJ2-1; CDR3: CASSRDRVSYNEQFF; DNA: TGTGCCAGCAGCCGTGACAGAGTTTCCTACAATGAGCAGTTCTTC
D: -; size: -; V: TRBV7-9; J: TRBJ1-1; CDR3: CASSFDRGEAFF; DNA: TGTGCCAGCAGCTTTGACAGAGGTGAAGCTTTCTTT
D: -; size: -; V: TRBV5-4; J: TRBJ1-3; CDR3: CASSASLQSSGNTIYF; DNA: TGTGCCAGCAGCGCCTCTTTACAGAGCTCTGGAAACACCATATATTTT
D: -; size: -; V: TRBV28; J: TRBJ1-6; CDR3: CASTKGGRGSSYNSPLHF; DNA: TGTGCCAGCACTAAGGGTGGTAGGGGAAGCTCCTATAATTCACCCCTCCACTTT
D: -; size: -; V: TRBV6-5; J: TRBJ1-3; CDR3: CASKAGTPGNTIYF; DNA: TGTGCCAGCAAGGCGGGGACTCCAGGAAACACCATATATTTT
D: TRBD1; size: -; V: TRBV15; J: TRBJ1-2; CDR3: CATSSGTGGYTF; DNA: TGTGCCACCAGCAGTGGGACAGGCGGCTACACCTTC
D: -; size: -; V: TRBV19; J: TRBJ2-2; CDR3: CASSGQSTGELFF; DNA: TGTGCCAGCAGCGGACAGTCCACCGGGGAGCTGTTTTTT
D: TRBD2; size: -; V: TRBV9; J: TRBJ2-7; CDR3: CASSSSSGGGSGQYF; DNA: TGTGCCAGCAGCTCATCTAGCGGGGGAGGATCGGGGCAGTACTTC
D: -; size: -; V: TRBV18; J: TRBJ2-1; CDR3: CASSPDPSDEQFF; DNA: TGTGCCAGCTCACCAGACCCAAGCGATGAGCAGTTCTTC
D: TRBD1; size: -; V: TRBV5-5; J: TRBJ1-1; CDR3: CASSLAHRGPGVNTEAFF; DNA: TGTGCCAGCAGCTTGGCCCACAGGGGGCCTGGTGTGAACACTGAAGCTTTCTTT
D: -; size: -; V: TRBV20-1; J: TRBJ2-1; CDR3: CSASGGGTLYNEQFF; DNA: TGCAGTGCTAGTGGTGGGGGGACCCTTTACAATGAGCAGTTCTTC
D: TRBD1; size: -; V: TRBV7-8; J: TRBJ1-5; CDR3: CASSLEGGNSNQPQHF; DNA: TGTGCCAGCAGTCTAGAAGGGGGCAACAGCAATCAGCCCCAGCATTTT
D: -; size: -; V: TRBV10-2; J: TRBJ2-7; CDR3: CASSEAQVEGEQYF; DNA: TGCGCCAGCAGTGAGGCGCAGGTGGAGGGCGAGCAGTACTTC
D: TRBD1; size: once; V: TRBV28; J: TRBJ2-5; CDR3: CASRRQGFETQYF; DNA: TGTGCCAGCAGAAGACAGGGTTTTGAGACCCAGTACTTC
D: -; size: -; V: TRBV19; J: TRBJ1-1; CDR3: CASSPGGGWTEAFF; DNA: TGTGCCAGTAGTCCGGGGGGTGGATGGACTGAAGCTTTCTTT
D: TRBD2; size: once; V: TRBV9; J: TRBJ2-3; CDR3: CASSVGLAGSPSTDTQYF; DNA: TGTGCCAGCAGCGTAGGACTAGCGGGGAGTCCTAGCACAGATACGCAGTATTTT
D: -; size: -; V: TRBV5-1; J: TRBJ2-3; CDR3: CASSLGAGAGTDTQYF; DNA: TGCGCCAGCAGCTTGGGGGCGGGTGCTGGCACAGATACGCAGTATTTT
D: TRBD1; size: -; V: TRBV15; J: TRBJ1-5; CDR3: CATRLDRASNQPQHF; DNA: TGTGCCACCAGACTGGACAGGGCCAGCAATCAGCCCCAGCATTTT
D: TRBD1; size: -; V: TRBV18; J: TRBJ2-5; CDR3: CASSLGTVQETQYF; DNA: TGTGCCAGCTCACTTGGGACAGTCCAAGAGACCCAGTACTTC
D: -; size: once; V: TRBV4-1; J: TRBJ2-3; CDR3: CASSQDQRVTDTQYF; DNA: TGCGCCAGCAGCCAAGATCAGCGCGTCACAGATACGCAGTATTTT